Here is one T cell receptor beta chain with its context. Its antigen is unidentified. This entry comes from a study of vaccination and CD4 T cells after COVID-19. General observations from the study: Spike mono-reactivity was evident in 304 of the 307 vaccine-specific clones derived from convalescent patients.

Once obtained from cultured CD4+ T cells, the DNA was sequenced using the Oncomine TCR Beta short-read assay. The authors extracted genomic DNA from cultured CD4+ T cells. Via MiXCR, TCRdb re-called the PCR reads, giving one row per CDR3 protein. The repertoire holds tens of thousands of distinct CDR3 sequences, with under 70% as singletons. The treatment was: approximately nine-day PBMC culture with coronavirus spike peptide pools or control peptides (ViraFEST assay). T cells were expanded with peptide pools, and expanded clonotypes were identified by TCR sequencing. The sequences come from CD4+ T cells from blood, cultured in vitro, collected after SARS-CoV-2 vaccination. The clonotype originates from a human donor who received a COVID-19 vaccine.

Here the CDR3 DNA reads TGTGCCATCAGTAGGACTAGCGGGGGGGACTACAATGAGCAGTTCTTC. Its translation is CAISRTSGGDYNEQFF. This rearrangement joins TRBV10-3 to TRBJ2-1; 15 bases are shared with TRBD2. Per germline, CDR1 ENHRY and CDR2 SYGVKD. Trimming cost V 5 bases and J 3 bases; bases outside gene matches: 2. There are 16 residues in the CDR3.